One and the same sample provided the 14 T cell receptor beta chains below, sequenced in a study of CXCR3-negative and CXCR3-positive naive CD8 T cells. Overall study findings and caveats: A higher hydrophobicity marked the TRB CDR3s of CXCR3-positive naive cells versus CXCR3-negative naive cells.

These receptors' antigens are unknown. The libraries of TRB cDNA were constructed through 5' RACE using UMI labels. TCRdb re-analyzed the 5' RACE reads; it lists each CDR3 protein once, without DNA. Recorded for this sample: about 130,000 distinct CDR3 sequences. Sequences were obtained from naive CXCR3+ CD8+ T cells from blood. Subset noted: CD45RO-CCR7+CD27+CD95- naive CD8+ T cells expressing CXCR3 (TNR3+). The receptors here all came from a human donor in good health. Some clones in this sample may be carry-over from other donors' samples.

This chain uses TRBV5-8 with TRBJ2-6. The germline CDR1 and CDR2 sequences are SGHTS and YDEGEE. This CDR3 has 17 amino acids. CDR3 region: CASSLGAGDSGANVLTF.

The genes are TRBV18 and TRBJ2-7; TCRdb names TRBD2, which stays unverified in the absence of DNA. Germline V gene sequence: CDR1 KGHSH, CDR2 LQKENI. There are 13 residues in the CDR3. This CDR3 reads CASSDFPSYEQYF.

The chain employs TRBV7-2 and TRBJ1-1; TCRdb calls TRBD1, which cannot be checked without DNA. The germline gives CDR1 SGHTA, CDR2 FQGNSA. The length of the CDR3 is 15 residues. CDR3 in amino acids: CASSHTSGGLTEAFF.

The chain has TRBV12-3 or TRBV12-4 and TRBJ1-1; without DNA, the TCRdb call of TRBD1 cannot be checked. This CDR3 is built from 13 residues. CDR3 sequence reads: CASHPGMNTEAFF.

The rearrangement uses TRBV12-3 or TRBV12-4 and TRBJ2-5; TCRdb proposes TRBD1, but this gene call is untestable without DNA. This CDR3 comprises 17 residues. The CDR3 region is CASSPYPPPIGEETQYF.

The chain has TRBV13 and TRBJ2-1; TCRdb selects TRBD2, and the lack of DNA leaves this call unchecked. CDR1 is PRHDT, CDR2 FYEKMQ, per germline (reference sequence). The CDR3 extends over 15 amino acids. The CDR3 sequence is CASSLGTSSYNEQFF.

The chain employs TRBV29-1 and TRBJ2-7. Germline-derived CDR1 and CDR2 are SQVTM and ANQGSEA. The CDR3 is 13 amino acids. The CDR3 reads CSVEDGVSLKQYF.

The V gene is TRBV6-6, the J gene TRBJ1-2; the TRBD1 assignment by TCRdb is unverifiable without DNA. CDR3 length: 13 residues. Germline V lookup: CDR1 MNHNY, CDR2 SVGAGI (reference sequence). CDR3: CASSYSPFYGYTF.

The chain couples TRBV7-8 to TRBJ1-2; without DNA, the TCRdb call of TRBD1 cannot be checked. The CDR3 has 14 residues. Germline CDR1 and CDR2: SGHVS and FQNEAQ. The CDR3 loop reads CASSLQGIYYGYTF. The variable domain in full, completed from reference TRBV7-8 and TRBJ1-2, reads GAGVSQSPRYKVAKRGQDVALRCDPISGHVSLFWYQQALGQGPEFLTYFQNEAQLDKSGLPSDRFFAERPEGSVSTLKIQRTQQEDSAVYLCASSLQGIYYGYTFGSGTRLTVV.

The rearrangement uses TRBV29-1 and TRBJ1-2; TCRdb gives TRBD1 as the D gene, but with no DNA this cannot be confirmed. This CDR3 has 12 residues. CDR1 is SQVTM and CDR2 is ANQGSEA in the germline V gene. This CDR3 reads CSVVEGVYGYTF.

CDR3 residues: CSARRTGTSGRLTDTQYF. The gene calls are TRBV20-1 and TRBJ2-3; as DNA is missing, the TRBD2 call by TCRdb cannot be tested. The CDR3 covers 18 residues. Germline CDR1 and CDR2: DFQATT and SNEGSKA (reference sequence).

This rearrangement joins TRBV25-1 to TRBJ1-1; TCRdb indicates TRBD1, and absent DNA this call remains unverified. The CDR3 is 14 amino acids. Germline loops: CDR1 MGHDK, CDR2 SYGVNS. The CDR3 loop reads CASSAEGLLAEAFF.

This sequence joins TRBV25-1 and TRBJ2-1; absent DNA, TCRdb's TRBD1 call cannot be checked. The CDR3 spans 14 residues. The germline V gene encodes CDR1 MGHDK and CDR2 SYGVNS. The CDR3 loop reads CASSVPVNGNEQFF.

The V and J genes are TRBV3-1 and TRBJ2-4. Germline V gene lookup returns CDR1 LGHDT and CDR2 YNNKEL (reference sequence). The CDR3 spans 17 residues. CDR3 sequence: CASSQVVQTIAKNIQYF.